This is a list of T cell receptor beta chains from one sample in a study of blood T cell repertoires in COVID-19. TCRdb's copy holds only in-frame clones and misses some; the assay was immunoSEQ multiplex PCR. This sample has some 350,000 clones, with more than 85% found just once. The specimen sequenced was peripheral blood. The receptors originated from a human donor in a cohort sampled during active COVID-19. Both conserved end residues are part of each CDR3. Each record gives: CDR3 DNA, CDR3 protein, J gene, clone size, V gene, D gene. D genes are given only for firm matches. Only some rows state a clone size, as once, few, many or a class for expanded clones.

cdr3_nt: TGTGCCAGCAGCCCGAGGGAGTTCTCCTCTGGAAACACCATATATTTT
cdr3_aa: CASSPREFSSGNTIYF
j_call: TRBJ1-3
clone_size: NA
v_call: TRBV5-5
d_call: NA

cdr3_nt: TGTGCCAGCAGCATGGGAAGAGGGTACACCTTC
cdr3_aa: CASSMGRGYTF
j_call: TRBJ1-2
clone_size: NA
v_call: TRBV12-3/TRBV12-4
d_call: NA

cdr3_nt: TGTGCCAGCAGACCTGTCCTCCGGAGTGGCTACACCTTC
cdr3_aa: CASRPVLRSGYTF
j_call: TRBJ1-2
clone_size: NA
v_call: TRBV28
d_call: NA

cdr3_nt: TGTGCCAGCAGCCCAATAGCGGGCCACGGGGGAAATACGCAGTATTTT
cdr3_aa: CASSPIAGHGGNTQYF
j_call: TRBJ2-3
clone_size: NA
v_call: TRBV13
d_call: TRBD2

cdr3_nt: TGTGCCAGCAGCTTAGCTGGACAAGCCTACGAGCAGTACTTC
cdr3_aa: CASSLAGQAYEQYF
j_call: TRBJ2-7
clone_size: NA
v_call: TRBV7-8
d_call: NA

cdr3_nt: TGTGCCAGCAGTTCGGACAGGTCCGGTACTGACGAGCAGTTCTTC
cdr3_aa: CASSSDRSGTDEQFF
j_call: TRBJ2-1
clone_size: NA
v_call: TRBV6-2/TRBV6-3
d_call: TRBD1

cdr3_nt: TGTGCCAGCAGTTACTCGGCAGGCTACTATGGCTACACCTTC
cdr3_aa: CASSYSAGYYGYTF
j_call: TRBJ1-2
clone_size: NA
v_call: TRBV6-5
d_call: NA

cdr3_nt: TGTGCCTGGAGTGGGGGAGAGGGGCCCCAGCATTTT
cdr3_aa: CAWSGGEGPQHF
j_call: TRBJ1-5
clone_size: few
v_call: TRBV30
d_call: NA

cdr3_nt: TGTGCCAGCAGTTTATCGATCGGTAACTATGGCTACACCTTC
cdr3_aa: CASSLSIGNYGYTF
j_call: TRBJ1-2
clone_size: NA
v_call: TRBV27
d_call: NA

cdr3_nt: TGTGCCAGCAGCACCGGACAGCCTTACGAGCAGTACTTC
cdr3_aa: CASSTGQPYEQYF
j_call: TRBJ2-7
clone_size: NA
v_call: TRBV5-5
d_call: NA

cdr3_nt: TGTGCCAGCAGCCCAGGGGGAGGCGCATACAATGAGCAGTTCTTC
cdr3_aa: CASSPGGGAYNEQFF
j_call: TRBJ2-1
clone_size: NA
v_call: TRBV28
d_call: NA

cdr3_nt: TGTGCCAGCAGCCAAGATCAATGGGGCCCCCCGAGCACAGATACGCAGTATTTT
cdr3_aa: CASSQDQWGPPSTDTQYF
j_call: TRBJ2-3
clone_size: NA
v_call: TRBV3-1/TRBV3-2
d_call: NA

cdr3_nt: TGTGCCAGCAGTCCGGGACTAGCGGGACTTCCAATTCAGAGCTCCTACGAGCAGTACTTC
cdr3_aa: CASSPGLAGLPIQSSYEQYF
j_call: TRBJ2-7
clone_size: NA
v_call: TRBV28
d_call: TRBD2

cdr3_nt: TGTGCCAGCAGTCGGGACAGCTTAAACTATGGCTACACCTTC
cdr3_aa: CASSRDSLNYGYTF
j_call: TRBJ1-2
clone_size: NA
v_call: TRBV6-5
d_call: TRBD1

cdr3_nt: TGTGCCTGGAGTCTGGGGACAGGGGGTTCAACAGATACGCAGTATTTT
cdr3_aa: CAWSLGTGGSTDTQYF
j_call: TRBJ2-3
clone_size: NA
v_call: TRBV30
d_call: TRBD1

cdr3_nt: TGTGCCAGCAGCTTACGCACTAGCGATACCGGGGAGCTGTTTTTT
cdr3_aa: CASSLRTSDTGELFF
j_call: TRBJ2-2
clone_size: NA
v_call: TRBV11-2
d_call: TRBD2

cdr3_nt: TGTGCCACCAGCAGAGGAAGACTAGCGGACAATGAGCAGTTCTTC
cdr3_aa: CATSRGRLADNEQFF
j_call: TRBJ2-1
clone_size: NA
v_call: TRBV15
d_call: TRBD2

cdr3_nt: TGTGCCAGCAGCTTAACTAGCGGGAGTGTGGGGGAGACCCAGTACTTC
cdr3_aa: CASSLTSGSVGETQYF
j_call: TRBJ2-5
clone_size: NA
v_call: TRBV7-2
d_call: TRBD2

cdr3_nt: TGTGCCAGCAGCCCGGGACACGGTAATGAAAAACTGTTTTTT
cdr3_aa: CASSPGHGNEKLFF
j_call: TRBJ1-4
clone_size: few
v_call: TRBV5-6
d_call: NA

cdr3_nt: TGTGCCAGCAGCTTGGGACAGGGCGAGTATGGCTACACCTTC
cdr3_aa: CASSLGQGEYGYTF
j_call: TRBJ1-2
clone_size: NA
v_call: TRBV5-8
d_call: TRBD1

cdr3_nt: TGTGCCAGCAGCCCGGGACTAGCGGCGTACTACGAGCAGTACTTC
cdr3_aa: CASSPGLAAYYEQYF
j_call: TRBJ2-7
clone_size: NA
v_call: TRBV4-2
d_call: TRBD2

cdr3_nt: TGTGCCAGCAGCCCCAACACCTCCGGGGAGCTGTTTTTT
cdr3_aa: CASSPNTSGELFF
j_call: TRBJ2-2
clone_size: NA
v_call: TRBV14
d_call: NA

cdr3_nt: TGTGCCAGCAGCCAGAAAGGGGAATTAGCGGGGAATGGGGCTTTCTTT
cdr3_aa: CASSQKGELAGNGAFF
j_call: TRBJ1-1
clone_size: NA
v_call: TRBV14
d_call: NA

cdr3_nt: TGTGCCAGCAAGGGGGGGGATTTGGGCAATCAGCCCCAGCATTTT
cdr3_aa: CASKGGDLGNQPQHF
j_call: TRBJ1-5
clone_size: NA
v_call: TRBV28
d_call: NA

cdr3_nt: TGTGCCATCAGCAGTAGCCCCGCCACCTCCTACGAGCAGTACTTC
cdr3_aa: CAISSSPATSYEQYF
j_call: TRBJ2-7
clone_size: NA
v_call: TRBV10-3
d_call: NA

cdr3_nt: TGTGCCAGCAGCTTAGAGTTCACAGGTAGGACTGAAGCTTTCTTT
cdr3_aa: CASSLEFTGRTEAFF
j_call: TRBJ1-1
clone_size: NA
v_call: TRBV11-2
d_call: NA

cdr3_nt: TGTGCCAGCAGCCGCCTCTCGGGGGGGAGCAATGAGCAGTTCTTC
cdr3_aa: CASSRLSGGSNEQFF
j_call: TRBJ2-1
clone_size: NA
v_call: TRBV7-9
d_call: TRBD2

cdr3_nt: TGCGCCAGCAGCCCAGGGGGGAAGAACAATGAGCAGTTCTTC
cdr3_aa: CASSPGGKNNEQFF
j_call: TRBJ2-1
clone_size: NA
v_call: TRBV5-1
d_call: NA

cdr3_nt: TGTGCCAGCAGCTTGGGCGTCACAACTAATGAAAAACTGTTTTTT
cdr3_aa: CASSLGVTTNEKLFF
j_call: TRBJ1-4
clone_size: NA
v_call: TRBV5-6
d_call: NA

cdr3_nt: TGCGCCAGCAGCCCGCGGACTAGCGGGGGAGAGACCCAGTACTTC
cdr3_aa: CASSPRTSGGETQYF
j_call: TRBJ2-5
clone_size: NA
v_call: TRBV5-1
d_call: TRBD2

cdr3_nt: TGCGCCAGCAGCCTGGACAGGAGCACAGATACGCAGTATTTT
cdr3_aa: CASSLDRSTDTQYF
j_call: TRBJ2-3
clone_size: NA
v_call: TRBV5-1
d_call: TRBD1

cdr3_nt: TGTGCCAGCAGCTTAACAACAGCCCCTAATGAAAAACTGTTTTTT
cdr3_aa: CASSLTTAPNEKLFF
j_call: TRBJ1-4
clone_size: NA
v_call: TRBV7-8
d_call: NA

cdr3_nt: TGTGCCACCAGTGATTTACCGGCGGGGCGCGGGCAGTTCTTC
cdr3_aa: CATSDLPAGRGQFF
j_call: TRBJ2-1
clone_size: NA
v_call: TRBV24-1
d_call: NA

cdr3_nt: TGTGCCAGCACGACCGGGGGTTCTAATGAAAAACTGTTTTTT
cdr3_aa: CASTTGGSNEKLFF
j_call: TRBJ1-4
clone_size: NA
v_call: TRBV7-9
d_call: NA

cdr3_nt: TGTGCCAAGTTCCAATCGACCGGGGACAGGGGGCCATGGTTGGCCTACGAGCAGTACTTC
cdr3_aa: CAKFQSTGDRGPWLAYEQYF
j_call: TRBJ2-7
clone_size: NA
v_call: TRBV19
d_call: TRBD1

cdr3_nt: TGTGCCAGCAGCCGCCAGGGCCCCTATAATTCACCCCTCCACTTT
cdr3_aa: CASSRQGPYNSPLHF
j_call: TRBJ1-6
clone_size: few
v_call: TRBV7-3
d_call: NA

cdr3_nt: TGTGCCAGCAGCGTCCCCCGGGACGGGGGAGGAGAGACCCAGTACTTC
cdr3_aa: CASSVPRDGGGETQYF
j_call: TRBJ2-5
clone_size: NA
v_call: TRBV9
d_call: NA

cdr3_nt: TGTGCCAGCAGCTTACCCTCTCAGGGTACGCAGTATTTT
cdr3_aa: CASSLPSQGTQYF
j_call: TRBJ2-3
clone_size: NA
v_call: TRBV11-1
d_call: NA

cdr3_nt: TGTGCCAGCAGCTTCCCAACTAGCGGGAGAAGGCCTAGCACAGATACGCAGTATTTT
cdr3_aa: CASSFPTSGRRPSTDTQYF
j_call: TRBJ2-3
clone_size: NA
v_call: TRBV7-6
d_call: TRBD2

cdr3_nt: TGTGCCAGCAGTTTATCGGGGAGAGAGACCCAGTACTTC
cdr3_aa: CASSLSGRETQYF
j_call: TRBJ2-5
clone_size: NA
v_call: TRBV27
d_call: NA

cdr3_nt: TGTGCCAGCAGCTTGGTTCTCGGCAGGGAGGGTGAAAAACTGTTTTTT
cdr3_aa: CASSLVLGREGEKLFF
j_call: TRBJ1-4
clone_size: NA
v_call: TRBV5-5
d_call: NA

cdr3_nt: TGCGCCAGCAGTCAATACGCGGGACAGGGTGCATACGAGCAGTACTTC
cdr3_aa: CASSQYAGQGAYEQYF
j_call: TRBJ2-7
clone_size: NA
v_call: TRBV23-1
d_call: TRBD1

cdr3_nt: TGTGCCTGGACATCAGGGGCTGATGAAAAACTGTTTTTT
cdr3_aa: CAWTSGADEKLFF
j_call: TRBJ1-4
clone_size: NA
v_call: TRBV30
d_call: NA

cdr3_nt: TGTGCCAGCAGCCCCTACCGGGACAGGGGGCAGCTTAACACTGAAGCTTTCTTT
cdr3_aa: CASSPYRDRGQLNTEAFF
j_call: TRBJ1-1
clone_size: NA
v_call: TRBV3-1/TRBV3-2
d_call: TRBD1

cdr3_nt: TGTGCCAGCAGCATTACACAGAACACTGAAGCTTTCTTT
cdr3_aa: CASSITQNTEAFF
j_call: TRBJ1-1
clone_size: NA
v_call: TRBV13
d_call: NA

cdr3_nt: TGTGCCAGCAGCCCGTCCCTTAGGGGAGGAGGGGCAGATACGCAGTATTTT
cdr3_aa: CASSPSLRGGGADTQYF
j_call: TRBJ2-3
clone_size: NA
v_call: TRBV5-4
d_call: NA

cdr3_nt: TGCGCCAGCAGCTTGGACGGCTCTGGGGCCAACGTCCTGACTTTC
cdr3_aa: CASSLDGSGANVLTF
j_call: TRBJ2-6
clone_size: NA
v_call: TRBV5-1
d_call: NA

cdr3_nt: TGTGCCACCTCAGGGGAGTCCAGCTCTGGGGCCAACGTCCTGACTTTC
cdr3_aa: CATSGESSSGANVLTF
j_call: TRBJ2-6
clone_size: NA
v_call: TRBV11-3
d_call: NA

cdr3_nt: TGCGCCAGCAGCCGCCTCCCTGGGGGGTACGAGCAGTACTTC
cdr3_aa: CASSRLPGGYEQYF
j_call: TRBJ2-7
clone_size: NA
v_call: TRBV5-1
d_call: NA

cdr3_nt: TGCGCCAGCAGCTTTAGACTAGCGGGAGGAAATGAGCAGTTCTTC
cdr3_aa: CASSFRLAGGNEQFF
j_call: TRBJ2-1
clone_size: NA
v_call: TRBV5-1
d_call: TRBD2

cdr3_nt: TGTGCCAGCAGTCTGGACAGGGTAGCCTACAATGAGCAGTTCTTC
cdr3_aa: CASSLDRVAYNEQFF
j_call: TRBJ2-1
clone_size: NA
v_call: TRBV2
d_call: TRBD1

cdr3_nt: TGTGCCAGCAGTGCCTTACAGGGTCGCCTAGACTATGGCTACACCTTC
cdr3_aa: CASSALQGRLDYGYTF
j_call: TRBJ1-2
clone_size: NA
v_call: TRBV6-6
d_call: NA

cdr3_nt: TGTGCCAGCAGCCCGAGACAATCCAATGAGCAGTTCTTC
cdr3_aa: CASSPRQSNEQFF
j_call: TRBJ2-1
clone_size: NA
v_call: TRBV7-9
d_call: NA

cdr3_nt: TGTGCCAGCAGTGAATCTCGTCGGAGCAATCAGCCCCAGCATTTT
cdr3_aa: CASSESRRSNQPQHF
j_call: TRBJ1-5
clone_size: NA
v_call: TRBV2
d_call: NA

cdr3_nt: TGTGCCAGCCGCGGAGGGGGCCCCCTGAACACTGAAGCTTTCTTT
cdr3_aa: CASRGGGPLNTEAFF
j_call: TRBJ1-1
clone_size: NA
v_call: TRBV5-5
d_call: TRBD1

cdr3_nt: TGTGCCAGCAGCCCATCCGAGACAGGGGCTTACTATGGCTACACCTTC
cdr3_aa: CASSPSETGAYYGYTF
j_call: TRBJ1-2
clone_size: NA
v_call: TRBV5-5
d_call: TRBD1

cdr3_nt: TGTGCCAGCAGCTCCCTAGCGGACGGGCTTGGGACGAAGCAGTACTTC
cdr3_aa: CASSSLADGLGTKQYF
j_call: TRBJ2-7
clone_size: NA
v_call: TRBV5-4
d_call: TRBD2

cdr3_nt: TGTGCCAGCAGCTCATTACAGGGGAAGCTTCGTGGCTACACCTTC
cdr3_aa: CASSSLQGKLRGYTF
j_call: TRBJ1-2
clone_size: NA
v_call: TRBV11-2
d_call: TRBD1